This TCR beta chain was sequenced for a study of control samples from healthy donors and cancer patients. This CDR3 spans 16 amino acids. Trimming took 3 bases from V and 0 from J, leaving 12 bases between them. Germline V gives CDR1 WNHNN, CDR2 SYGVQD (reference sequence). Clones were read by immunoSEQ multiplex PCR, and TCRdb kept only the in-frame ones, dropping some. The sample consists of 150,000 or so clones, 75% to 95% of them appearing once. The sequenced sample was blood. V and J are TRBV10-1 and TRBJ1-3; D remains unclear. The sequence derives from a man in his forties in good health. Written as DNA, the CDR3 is TGCGCCAGCAGTGATTTCGCTACGAGCTCTGGAAACACCATATATTTT. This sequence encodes CASSDFATSSGNTIYF.